This section outlines one TCR beta chain sequence together with its context. What antigen it recognizes has not been identified. No base quality values were provided; no much bigger clone lies one nucleotide off. The data were taken from a study of T cell responses to AZD1222 COVID-19 vaccine (TCRdb year 2021). Study-level background: TCR sequencing covered approximately 230 trial participants: approximately 200 given two doses of AZD1222 and 26 given two doses of MenACWY control vaccine. Trial participants were enrolled into age subgroups of 18-55, 56-69 and 70-plus years, which contained 148, 28 and 57 TCR-sequenced participants, respectively. Overall study outcomes, separate from this receptor: Reportedly, almost half of the unique spike-specific TCRs recognized epitopes lying outside the regions that are mutated in the B.1.351 and B.1.1.7 variants. Because no day 14 peak-response samples were available, repertoires were characterized only after the peak T cell response. The 56-69-year group was small, and its depth increase did not reach significance, likely because of low power. Most participants were white British and females outnumbered males, and the authors suggested that clonal diversity may have been underestimated. The whole spike protein was spanned by vaccine-associated CD4 TCRs, and dominant responses were seen in regions 160-218 and 743-854. Only six or seven AZD1222 recipients were SARS-CoV-2 seropositive at baseline, limiting conclusions about previously exposed vaccinees. Spike-specific TCR breadth and depth rose significantly after two AZD1222 doses compared with day 0 and with MenACWY recipients.

The CDR3 regions of human TCRbeta chains were analyzed by immunosequencing. The published analysis was carried out like this. TCRs in the repertoires were compared against a reference library of SARS-CoV-2-specific TCRs that had been generated with the MIRA antigen-specificity platform. Breadth meant the fraction of unique TCRs that were SARS-CoV-2-associated, whereas depth meant the fraction of total T cells that were SARS-CoV-2-associated. Using the MIRA data, every spike-specific TCR was mapped to the spike region that the TCR reacted to and assigned to either a CD4 or a CD8 class. Log10-transformed breadth and depth values were compared by one-way ANOVA with Sidak's multiple comparisons tests. In TCRdb, the immuneACCESS table is reduced to in-frame sequences with V and J assigned. These tables do not hold every clone; where another copy was compared, an unresolved V gene accounts for under half, and the others remain unexplained. D and trimming were read from the DNA, whereas the V and J calls and clone size are those reported in that table. The sample data list approximately 140,000 clones, and under 95% of these were observed just once. Together, the top ten hold 2.5% to 3.5% of the sample.

From a lookup of the germline V gene, CDR1 and CDR2 are KGHSH and LQKENI. From the cysteine up to the phenylalanine, the CDR3 has a length of 15 residues. CDR3 DNA only is kept here, 45 bases in frame from base 1. Germline trimming amounts to 4 bases on V and 1 base on J, with 4 as the count of junction bases outside the gene matches. The sample's time point, from its label and the paper: about 28 days (+/-7) after the second vaccine dose. AZD1222 recipients given second doses at about 4 weeks or at about 12 weeks were pooled, since spike-specific TCR depth and breadth were not found to differ between the two schedules. The vaccinee samples were drawn from two UK trials, COV001 and COV002, one of which was a single-blind randomized controlled phase 2/3 trial testing AZD1222 (ChAdOx1 nCoV-19) in healthy adults. For TCRbeta chain sequencing, PBMC samples from trial participants were taken at day 0 and at day 28 after the second dose.

The receptor was derived from an adult who received the AZD1222 COVID-19 vaccine. The rearrangement joined TRBV18 to TRBJ1-5; 7 nucleotides in the junction match TRBD1. This sample comprised peripheral blood, obtained 28 days after the second AZD1222 dose. The CDR3 reads CASSRPRGSNQPQHF. The DNA reads as follows: TGTGCCAGCTCACGCCCCAGGGGGAGCAATCAGCCCCAGCATTTT.